Each of the 18 T cell receptor beta chains below was sequenced from the same sample in a study of blood T cell repertoires in COVID-19. TCRdb's copy holds only in-frame clones and misses some; the assay was immunoSEQ multiplex PCR. The sample has around 100,000 clones; about 91% are singletons. The source material was peripheral blood. Receptor source: a human donor in a cohort sampled during active COVID-19.

The chain uses TRBV7-9 and TRBJ1-1; the D is unclear. The CDR3 is made up of 14 amino acids. Germline loops: CDR1 SEHNR, CDR2 FQNEAQ (reference sequence). Trimming stripped 5 bases from V and 3 bases from J, with 13 bases between. The CDR3 loop reads CASSPMAGYTEAFF. Written as DNA, the CDR3 is TGTGCCAGCAGCCCCATGGCGGGGTACACTGAAGCTTTCTTT.

The genes are TRBV6-6 and TRBJ1-6; D possibly corresponds to TRBD1 (5 bases). Germline assignment: CDR1 MNHNY and CDR2 SVGAGI (reference sequence). This CDR3 comprises 13 residues. The germline V and J ends were trimmed by 4 bases and 6 bases, with 7 bases remaining between them. The CDR3 region has the DNA TGTGCCAGCAGTTTTCAGGGTAATTCACCCCTCCACTTT. This gives the protein CASSFQGNSPLHF.

The rearrangement uses TRBV28 and TRBJ2-3; possibly TRBD2 for D (5 bases). This CDR3 is built from 14 residues. Germline V gives CDR1 MDHEN, CDR2 SYDVKM. The V end was cut by 3 bases, the J end by 3 bases, with 10 bases between. The CDR3 bases are TGTGCCAGCAGTTTGGCTAGCAGGACAGATACGCAGTATTTT. Residues: CASSLASRTDTQYF. Variable domain in full (rest from reference TRBV28 and TRBJ2-3): DVKVTQSSRYLVKRTGEKVFLECVQDMDHENMFWYRQDPGLGLRLIYFSYDVKMKEKGDIPEGYSVSREKKERFSLILESASTNQTSMYLCASSLASRTDTQYFGPGTRLTVL.

The chain is built from TRBV19 and TRBJ2-1, with 12 bases fitting TRBD1. Trimming at V came to 7 bases and at J to 7 bases, leaving 8 bases not matched to a gene. The CDR3 is 15 residues long. CDR1 and CDR2 (germline): LNHDA, SQIVND (reference sequence). In nucleotides, the CDR3 is TGTGCCAGTACATCCGGGACAGGGGGCTCGAATGAGCAGTTCTTC. Protein sequence: CASTSGTGGSNEQFF.

The J gene is TRBJ1-5, the V gene TRBV9, with D hard to call. The CDR3 has 13 residues. Trimming pared 0 bases from V and 4 bases from J, leaving 5 bases between. The V gene's germline CDR1 is SGDLS and CDR2 YYNGEE. CDR3 in amino acids: CASSVDLNQPQHF. CDR3 DNA: TGTGCCAGCAGCGTAGATTTAAATCAGCCCCAGCATTTT. The variable domain in full, completed from reference TRBV9 and TRBJ1-5, reads DSGVTQTPKHLITATGQRVTLRCSPRSGDLSVYWYQQSLDQGLQFLIQYYNGEERAKGNILERFSAQQFPDLHSELNLSSLELGDSALYFCASSVDLNQPQHFGDGTRLSIL.

The genes are TRBV6-6 and TRBJ2-7; 8 bases fit TRBD2. The trim removed 8 bases at V and 2 bases at J, leaving 14 bases unmatched. Per the germline V gene, CDR1 is MNHNY and CDR2 is SVGAGI (reference sequence). CDR3 length: 16 amino acids. The CDR3 DNA reads TGTGCCAGCCCTGACTCCTACCGGGGGGGGCCCTACGAGCAGTACTTC. It encodes CASPDSYRGGPYEQYF.

The chain employs TRBV5-4 and TRBJ2-3; D perhaps matches TRBD2 (6 bases). CDR1 is SGHNT, CDR2 YYREEE, per germline (reference sequence). V dropped 2 bases and J dropped 6 bases, with 16 bases sitting between them. This CDR3 has 15 amino acids. The CDR3 loop reads CASSLKASARDTQYF. The CDR3 DNA sequence: TGTGCCAGCAGCTTAAAGGCTAGCGCGAGGGATACGCAGTATTTT. The full variable domain, its missing parts supplied by reference TRBV5-4 and TRBJ2-3, is ETGVTQSPTHLIKTRGQQVTLRCSSQSGHNTVSWYQQALGQGPQFIFQYYREEENGRGNFPPRFSGLQFPNYSSELNVNALELDDSALYLCASSLKASARDTQYFGPGTRLTVL.

V is TRBV5-1 and J is TRBJ2-1; 8 bases are a match to TRBD1. With V trimmed by 4 bases and J by 9 bases, 12 bases remained unmatched. Germline lookup yields CDR1 SGHRS and CDR2 YFSETQ. The CDR3 contains 15 residues. The CDR3 sequence: CASSPRTGNDGEQFF. In DNA, the CDR3 is TGCGCCAGCAGCCCCAGGACAGGGAACGATGGTGAGCAGTTCTTC.

This clone was recorded a few times. The DNA of the CDR3 is TGTGCCAGCACTGCAGGGGTACAGTATTCCGGGGAGCTGTTTTTT. This encodes CASTAGVQYSGELFF. The chain couples TRBV28 to TRBJ2-2, with D possibly matching TRBD1 (6 bases). The germline CDR1 and CDR2 sequences are MDHEN and SYDVKM. The V gene lost 7 bases and the J gene lost 6 bases, with 18 bases spanning the gap. There are 15 residues in the CDR3.

This clone was counted a few times. This sequence joins TRBV11-2 and TRBJ1-1, with 7 bases matching TRBD1. Germline V gives CDR1 SGHAT, CDR2 FQNNGV. The junction had 8 bases not matched to a gene; V was cut back by 6 bases and J by 4 bases. The CDR3 is 14 amino acids. CDR3 in DNA: TGTGCCAGCAGTTATGACAGGGCGGTCACTGAAGCTTTCTTT. It is translated as CASSYDRAVTEAFF.

The CDR3 is CASSLPGAYEQYF. CDR3 nucleotides: TGTGCCAGCAGCCTTCCGGGGGCCTACGAGCAGTACTTC. The chain has TRBV3-1 (or the pseudogene TRBV3-2) and TRBJ2-7; D might be TRBD2 (6 bases). Germline V gene lookup returns CDR1 LGHDT and CDR2 YNNKEL (reference sequence). CDR3 length equals 13 residues. Deletions cut 4 bases from V and 2 bases from J, with 9 bases between.

This clone appeared once. The V and J genes are TRBV28 and TRBJ2-5; D may be TRBD2 (6 bases). The CDR3 is made up of 18 amino acids. Trimming took off 2 bases at V and 2 bases at J, with 21 bases between the two ends. Germline V gene sequence: CDR1 MDHEN, CDR2 SYDVKM. CDR3 in amino acids: CASSLPTGWAGKQETQYF. The CDR3 region has the DNA TGTGCCAGCAGTTTACCCACGGGGTGGGCGGGGAAGCAAGAGACCCAGTACTTC.

The V call is TRBV5-8, the J call TRBJ2-7, with 9 bases lining up with TRBD2. CDR1 and CDR2 (germline): SGHTS, YDEGEE. The CDR3 is 11 residues long. CDR3 amino acids: CAAGGAYEQYF. The CDR3 coding sequence is TGTGCAGCGGGAGGAGCCTACGAGCAGTACTTC.

The gene calls are TRBV19 and TRBJ2-6; 10 nucleotides match TRBD1. The CDR3 extends over 18 amino acids. The germline V gene has CDR1 LNHDA and CDR2 SQIVND (reference sequence). The V gene end was trimmed by 2 bases and the J gene end by 1 base; junction bases not matched to a gene: 5. The CDR3 loop is CASSIRDRGRSGANVLTF. The CDR3, as DNA: TGTGCCAGTAGTATAAGGGACAGGGGCCGTTCTGGGGCCAACGTCCTGACTTTC.

This clone occurred once. This rearrangement joins TRBV7-6 to TRBJ1-5, with TRBD1 as a possible D gene (5 bases). This CDR3 is 15 amino acids long. Per the germline V gene, CDR1 is SGHVS and CDR2 is FNYEAQ. Between the trimmed V and J ends, which lost 3 bases and 5 bases, there was a span of 14 bases. The CDR3 loop is CASSLRKGPYQPQHF. DNA of the CDR3: TGTGCCAGCAGCTTGAGGAAGGGGCCCTATCAGCCCCAGCATTTT. Together with reference TRBV7-6 and TRBJ1-5, the CDR3 gives the full variable domain: GAGVSQSPRYKVTKRGQDVALRCDPISGHVSLYWYRQALGQGPEFLTYFNYEAQQDKSGLPNDRFSAERPEGSISTLTIQRTEQRDSAMYRCASSLRKGPYQPQHFGDGTRLSIL.

The chain recombines TRBV28 with TRBJ2-2; TRBD2 is a possible D gene (5 bases). Germline V gene lookup returns CDR1 MDHEN and CDR2 SYDVKM. V lost 7 bases and J 3 bases, leaving 12 bases between the germline ends. The CDR3 length is 14 residues. The CDR3 loop is CASKSGRDTGELFF. The CDR3 DNA reads as TGTGCCAGCAAGTCGGGAAGGGACACCGGGGAGCTGTTTTTT.

The chain is built from TRBV29-1 and TRBJ1-4; no firm D call. There are 12 residues in the CDR3. The germline V gene encodes CDR1 SQVTM and CDR2 ANQGSEA. With 6 bases removed from V and 7 bases from J, the gap between germline ends came to 12 bases. CDR3 DNA sequence: TGCAGCGTACAAGGAGGAACTGAAAAACTGTTTTTT. This sequence encodes CSVQGGTEKLFF.

The rearrangement joins TRBV6-6 to TRBJ2-1; D is possibly TRBD2 (5 bases). The germline CDR1 and CDR2 sequences are MNHNY and SVGAGI (reference sequence). V lost 4 bases to trimming and J lost 8 bases, with 18 bases between them. The CDR3 totals 15 residues. CDR3 loop: CASSSQRASKYEQFF. DNA of the CDR3: TGTGCCAGCAGTTCCCAACGGGCTAGCAAGTATGAGCAGTTCTTC.